This T cell receptor beta chain emerged from a study of blood T cell repertoires in COVID-19. About the study: T cells, B-cell-depleted T cells, or PBMCs provided the cDNA or gDNA that served as material.

Original processing methods: Estimates of nucleated cell counts were drawn from the amplification of reference gene primers. Assay used: immunoSEQ multiplex PCR; TCRdb lists only in-frame clones, some missing. Clone size and the V and J calls come from that table; the DNA yielded D and trimming. Among approximately 97,000 clones, around nine tenths were seen once, and the ten largest hold approximately 2.9%. Germline CDR1 SGHRS, CDR2 YFSETQ. V lost 4 bases to trimming and J lost 8 bases, with 19 bases between them. The CDR3 covers 15 residues. Sequenced: peripheral blood. The V call is TRBV5-1, the J call TRBJ2-1; possibly TRBD1 for D (6 bases). The TCR originated in a man aged 45-65 years with active or convalescent COVID-19. CDR3 in DNA: TGCGCCAGCAGCGTCCGGGACACGGACATAGATGAGCAGTTCTTC. As protein: CASSVRDTDIDEQFF.